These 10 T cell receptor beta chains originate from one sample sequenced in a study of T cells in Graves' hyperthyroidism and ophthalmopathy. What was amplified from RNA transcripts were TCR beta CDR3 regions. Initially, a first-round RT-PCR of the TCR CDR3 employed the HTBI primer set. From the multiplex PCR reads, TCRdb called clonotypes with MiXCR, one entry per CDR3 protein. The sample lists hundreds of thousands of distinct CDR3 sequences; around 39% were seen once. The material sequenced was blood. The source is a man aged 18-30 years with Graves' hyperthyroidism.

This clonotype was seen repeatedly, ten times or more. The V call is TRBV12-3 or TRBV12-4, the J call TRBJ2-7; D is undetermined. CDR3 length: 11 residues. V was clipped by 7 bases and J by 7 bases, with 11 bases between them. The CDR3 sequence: CASTSDQEQYF. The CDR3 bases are TGTGCCAGCACAAGCGACCAGGAGCAGTACTTC.

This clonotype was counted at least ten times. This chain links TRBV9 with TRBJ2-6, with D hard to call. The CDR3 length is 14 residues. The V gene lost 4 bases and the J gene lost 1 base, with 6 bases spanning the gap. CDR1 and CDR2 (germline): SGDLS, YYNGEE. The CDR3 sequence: CASSPASGANVLTF. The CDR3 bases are TGTGCCAGCAGCCCCGCATCTGGGGCCAACGTCCTGACTTTC.

Here the CDR3 DNA reads TGCAGTGCTAAAACCCTCAGGGGACAGCTGGATTCACCCCTCCACTTT. Amino acids: CSAKTLRGQLDSPLHF. The V gene is TRBV20-1, the J gene TRBJ1-6, with 7 bases matching TRBD1. This CDR3 has 16 residues. Trimming removed 4 bases from V and 8 bases from J; junction bases left unmatched: 14. Germline V gene sequence: CDR1 DFQATT, CDR2 SNEGSKA (reference sequence).

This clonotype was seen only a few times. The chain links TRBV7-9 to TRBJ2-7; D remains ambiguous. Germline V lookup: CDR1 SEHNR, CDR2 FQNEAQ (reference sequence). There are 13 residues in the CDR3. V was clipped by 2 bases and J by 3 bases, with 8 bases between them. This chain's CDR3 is CASSLPINYEQYF. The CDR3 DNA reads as TGTGCCAGCAGCTTACCAATCAACTACGAGCAGTACTTC.

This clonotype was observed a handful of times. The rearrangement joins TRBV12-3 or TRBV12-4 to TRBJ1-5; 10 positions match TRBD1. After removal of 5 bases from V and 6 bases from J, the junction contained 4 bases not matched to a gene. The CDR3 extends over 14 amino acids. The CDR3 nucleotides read TGTGCCAGCAGTGCTGACAGGGGGCGTCAGCCCCAGCATTTT. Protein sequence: CASSADRGRQPQHF.

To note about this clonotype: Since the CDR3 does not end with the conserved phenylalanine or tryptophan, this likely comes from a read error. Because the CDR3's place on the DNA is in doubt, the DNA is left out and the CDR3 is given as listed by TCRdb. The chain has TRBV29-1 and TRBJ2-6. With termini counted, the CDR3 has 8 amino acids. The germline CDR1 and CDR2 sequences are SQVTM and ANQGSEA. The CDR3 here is CSVRHGTS.

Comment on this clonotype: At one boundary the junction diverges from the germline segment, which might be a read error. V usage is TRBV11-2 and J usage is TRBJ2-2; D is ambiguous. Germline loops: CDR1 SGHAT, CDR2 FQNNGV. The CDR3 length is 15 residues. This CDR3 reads CASSQVGSNTGELFF. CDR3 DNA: TGCGCCAGCAGCCAAGTCGGGTCGAACACCGGGGAGCTGTTTTTT.

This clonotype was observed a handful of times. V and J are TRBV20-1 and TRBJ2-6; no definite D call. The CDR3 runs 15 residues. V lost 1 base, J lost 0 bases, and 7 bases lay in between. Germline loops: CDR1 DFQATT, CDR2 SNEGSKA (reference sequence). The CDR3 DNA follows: TGCAGTGCTAGAGTTAAGAGCTCTGGGGCCAACGTCCTGACTTTC. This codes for CSARVKSSGANVLTF.

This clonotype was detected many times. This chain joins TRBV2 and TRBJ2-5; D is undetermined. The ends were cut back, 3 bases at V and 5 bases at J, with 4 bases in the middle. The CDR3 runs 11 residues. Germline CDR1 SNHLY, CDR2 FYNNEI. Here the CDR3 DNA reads TGTGCCAGCAGTGACTGGGAGACCCAGTACTTC. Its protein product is CASSDWETQYF.

The CDR3 reads CASSPEVGARHEQYF. The CDR3 nucleotides read TGTGCCAGCAGCCCCGAGGTTGGGGCACGCCACGAGCAGTACTTC. The chain is built from TRBV14 and TRBJ2-7, with D perhaps matching TRBD1 (5 bases). Trimming stripped 4 bases from V and 5 bases from J, with 18 bases between. Germline values: CDR1 SGHDN, CDR2 FVKESK. The CDR3 has 15 residues.